Shown below are 10 T cell receptor beta chains from a single sample sequenced in a study of CD8 T cells in ankylosing spondylitis. TCRdb reprocessed the 5' RACE reads via MiXCR and lists one record per CDR3 protein. The sample has 250,000 to 350,000 distinct CDR3 sequences; less than 25% are singletons. Source material: blood, either unsorted or a sorted T cell fraction (not recorded which). These receptors were collected from a female donor with ankylosing spondylitis or in good health (not recorded which).

This chain links TRBV5-6 with TRBJ2-3, with 7 bases identical to TRBD1. CDR1 and CDR2 from the germline V gene are SGHDT and YYEEEE. Trimming removed 3 bases from V and 8 bases from J; junction bases left unmatched: 15. The CDR3 covers 16 residues. The CDR3 nucleotides read TGTGCCAGCAGCTCCTCCGGGACAGTCCTTGTCCCTACGCAGTATTTT. Translation: CASSSSGTVLVPTQYF.

The sample holds a few counts of this clonotype. The chain combines TRBV4-3 with TRBJ1-2; D is unresolved. Trimming removed 4 bases at V and 1 base at J, with 7 bases between. This CDR3 comprises 13 residues. The germline gives CDR1 LGHNA, CDR2 YSLEER. In nucleotides, the CDR3 is TGCGCCAGCAGCCCCCTCCTTAACTATGGCTACACCTTC. It encodes CASSPLLNYGYTF.

The chain has TRBV20-1 and TRBJ1-5; 7 bases agree with TRBD1. Per the germline V gene, CDR1 is DFQATT and CDR2 is SNEGSKA (reference sequence). Trimming at V came to 0 bases and at J to 4 bases, leaving 3 bases not matched to a gene. The CDR3 has 14 residues. The CDR3 reads CSARDTGANQPQHF. CDR3 nucleotides: TGCAGTGCTAGAGATACAGGGGCGAATCAGCCCCAGCATTTT.

This clonotype was seen at least ten times. The genes are TRBV6-5 and TRBJ2-1; unclear D gene. The V end was cut by 0 bases, the J end by 4 bases, with 13 bases between. The CDR3 totals 16 residues. Per germline, CDR1 MNHEY and CDR2 SVGAGI. The CDR3 here is CASSYSQRAVYNEQFF. Here the CDR3 DNA reads TGTGCCAGCAGTTACTCACAACGGGCGGTGTACAATGAGCAGTTCTTC.

This chain uses TRBV5-5 with TRBJ2-3; 12 bases are shared with TRBD1. With V trimmed by 0 bases and J by 10 bases, 15 bases remained unmatched. CDR1 SGHKS and CDR2 YYEKEE come from the germline V gene (reference sequence). The length of the CDR3 is 18 residues. The CDR3 region has the DNA TGTGCCAGCAGCTTGGTTATTAGGGACAGGGGGCCTCCTTTATCGCAGTATTTT. It is translated as CASSLVIRDRGPPLSQYF.

This clonotype has a handful of counts. V and J are TRBV6-6 and TRBJ2-7, with D possibly matching TRBD2 (6 bases). Germline loops: CDR1 MNHNY, CDR2 SVGAGI (reference sequence). This CDR3 has 13 residues. V was trimmed by 6 bases and J by 4 bases, leaving 13 bases between them. The CDR3 loop is CASSSASAYEQYF. DNA for the CDR3: TGTGCCAGCAGCTCGGCTAGCGCTTACGAGCAGTACTTC.

There are a few counts of this clonotype. This chain uses TRBV20-1 with TRBJ1-1, with D uncertain. The V and J ends lost 6 bases and 5 bases respectively, with 19 bases between them. The CDR3 extends over 14 amino acids. The germline CDR1 and CDR2 sequences are DFQATT and SNEGSKA (reference sequence). The CDR3 DNA reads as TGCAGTGCCCCCCACGGGGTCAGACGGACTGAAGCTTTCTTT. Its translation is CSAPHGVRRTEAFF.

This clonotype was seen more than once but under ten times. CDR3 in DNA: TGTGCCAGCAGTTACGGGGCAGAGCCCTGGATGGACAATGAGCAGTTCTTC. It yields the protein CASSYGAEPWMDNEQFF. The V call is TRBV6-5, the J call TRBJ2-1; D is perhaps TRBD1 (5 bases). Trimming took off 2 bases at V and 5 bases at J, with 19 bases between the two ends. From germline, CDR1 is MNHEY and CDR2 SVGAGI. The CDR3 spans 17 residues.

This clonotype was detected ten times or more. The chain has TRBV12-3 or TRBV12-4 and TRBJ2-5; D uncertain. This CDR3 region has 13 residues. V lost 3 bases to trimming and J lost 2 bases, with 7 bases between them. The CDR3 region is CASSLRRQETQYF. The CDR3 DNA follows: TGTGCCAGCAGTTTGAGGCGTCAAGAGACCCAGTACTTC.

This clonotype was detected only a few times. This chain links TRBV25-1 with TRBJ2-7, with D hard to call. V shed 1 base and J shed 5 bases, with 12 bases lying between them. Germline CDR1 MGHDK, CDR2 SYGVNS. The CDR3 loop spans 14 amino acids. CDR3 sequence reads: CASSESGSHNEQYF. CDR3 bases: TGTGCCAGCAGTGAATCCGGGTCCCACAACGAGCAGTACTTC.